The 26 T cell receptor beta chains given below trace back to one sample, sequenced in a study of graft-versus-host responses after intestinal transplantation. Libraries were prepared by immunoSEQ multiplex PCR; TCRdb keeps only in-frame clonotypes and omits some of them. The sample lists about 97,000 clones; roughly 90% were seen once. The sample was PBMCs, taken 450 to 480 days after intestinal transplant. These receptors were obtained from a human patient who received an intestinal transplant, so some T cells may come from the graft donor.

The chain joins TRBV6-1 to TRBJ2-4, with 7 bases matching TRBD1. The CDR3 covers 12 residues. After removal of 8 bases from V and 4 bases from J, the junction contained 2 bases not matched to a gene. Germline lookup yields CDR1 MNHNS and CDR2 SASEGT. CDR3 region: CASGGQKNIQYF. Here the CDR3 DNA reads TGTGCCAGCGGGGGACAGAAAAACATTCAGTACTTC.

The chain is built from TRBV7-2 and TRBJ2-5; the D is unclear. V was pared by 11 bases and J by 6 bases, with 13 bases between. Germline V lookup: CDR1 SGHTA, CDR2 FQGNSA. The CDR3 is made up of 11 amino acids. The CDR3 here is CAAGSAKTQYF. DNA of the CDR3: TGTGCCGCCGGCTCTGCTAAGACCCAGTACTTC.

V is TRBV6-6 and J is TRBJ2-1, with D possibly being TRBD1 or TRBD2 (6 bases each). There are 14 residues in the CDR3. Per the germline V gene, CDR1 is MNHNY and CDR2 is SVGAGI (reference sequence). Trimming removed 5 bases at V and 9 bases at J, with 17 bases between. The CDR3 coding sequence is TGTGCCAGCAGTCCTCCCCCCGGGGGCGGTGAGCAGTTCTTC. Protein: CASSPPPGGGEQFF.

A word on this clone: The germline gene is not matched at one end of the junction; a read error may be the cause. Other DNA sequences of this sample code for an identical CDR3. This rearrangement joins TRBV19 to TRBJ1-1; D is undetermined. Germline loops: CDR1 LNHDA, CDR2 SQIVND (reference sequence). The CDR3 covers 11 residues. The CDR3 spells CASRVDTEAFF. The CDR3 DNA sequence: TGTGCCAGTAGGGTCGACACTGAAGCCTTCTTT.

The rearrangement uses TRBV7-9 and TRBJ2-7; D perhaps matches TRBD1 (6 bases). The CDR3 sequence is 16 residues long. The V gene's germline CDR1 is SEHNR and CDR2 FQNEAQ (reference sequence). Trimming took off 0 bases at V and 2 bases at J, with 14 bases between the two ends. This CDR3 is CASSLAPGDLPYEQYF. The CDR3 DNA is TGTGCCAGCAGCTTAGCCCCAGGGGATCTCCCCTACGAGCAGTACTTC.

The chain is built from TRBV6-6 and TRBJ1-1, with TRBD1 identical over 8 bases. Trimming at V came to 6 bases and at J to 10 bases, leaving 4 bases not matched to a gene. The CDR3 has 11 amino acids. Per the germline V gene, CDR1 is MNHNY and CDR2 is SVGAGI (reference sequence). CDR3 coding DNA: TGTGCCAGCAGGTCAGGGGGCAGAGCTTTCTTT. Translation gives CASRSGGRAFF.

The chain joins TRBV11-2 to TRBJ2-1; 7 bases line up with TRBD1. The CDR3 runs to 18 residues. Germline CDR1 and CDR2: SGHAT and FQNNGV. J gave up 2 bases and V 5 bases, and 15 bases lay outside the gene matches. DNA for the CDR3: TGTGCCAGCAGCCCCCCAGGGGGTGTCAGGGAAACCTACAATGAGCAGTTCTTC. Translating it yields CASSPPGGVRETYNEQFF.

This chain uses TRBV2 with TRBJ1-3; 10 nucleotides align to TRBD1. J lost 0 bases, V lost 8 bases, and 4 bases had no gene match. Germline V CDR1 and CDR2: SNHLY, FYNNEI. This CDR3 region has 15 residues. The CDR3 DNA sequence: TGTGCCAGCGGACAGGGGGTTCCCTCTGGAAACACCATATATTTT. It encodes CASGQGVPSGNTIYF.

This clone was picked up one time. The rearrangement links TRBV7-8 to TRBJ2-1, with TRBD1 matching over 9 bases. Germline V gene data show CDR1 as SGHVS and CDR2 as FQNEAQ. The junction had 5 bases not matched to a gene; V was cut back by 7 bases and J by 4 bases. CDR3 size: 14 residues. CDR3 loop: CASTRDRVYNEQFF. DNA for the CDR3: TGTGCCAGCACCCGGGACAGGGTGTACAATGAGCAGTTCTTC.

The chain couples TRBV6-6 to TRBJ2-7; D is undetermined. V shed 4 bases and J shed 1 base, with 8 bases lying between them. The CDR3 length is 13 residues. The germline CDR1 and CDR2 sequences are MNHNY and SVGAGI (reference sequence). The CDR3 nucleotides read TGTGCCAGCAGTTTCGCCATTTCCTACGAGCAGTACTTC. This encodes CASSFAISYEQYF.

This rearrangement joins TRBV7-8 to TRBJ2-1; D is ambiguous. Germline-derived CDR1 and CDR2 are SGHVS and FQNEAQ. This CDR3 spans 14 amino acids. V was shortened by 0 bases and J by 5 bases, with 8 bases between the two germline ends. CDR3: CASSLAPAHNEQFF. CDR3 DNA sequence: TGTGCCAGCAGCTTAGCTCCGGCCCACAATGAGCAGTTCTTC.

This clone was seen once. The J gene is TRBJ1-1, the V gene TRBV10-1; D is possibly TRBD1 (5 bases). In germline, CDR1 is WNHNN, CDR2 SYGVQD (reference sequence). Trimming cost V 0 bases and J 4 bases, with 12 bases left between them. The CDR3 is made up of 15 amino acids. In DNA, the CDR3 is TGCGCCAGCAGTGAGTCCCCTGTGGGGGGCACTGAAGCTTTCTTT. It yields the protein CASSESPVGGTEAFF.

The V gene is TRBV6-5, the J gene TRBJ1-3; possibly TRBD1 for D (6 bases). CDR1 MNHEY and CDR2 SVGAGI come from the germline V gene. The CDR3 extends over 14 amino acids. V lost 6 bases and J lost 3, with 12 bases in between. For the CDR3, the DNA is TGTGCCAGCAGACCCACAGGGAATGGAAACACCATATATTTT. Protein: CASRPTGNGNTIYF.

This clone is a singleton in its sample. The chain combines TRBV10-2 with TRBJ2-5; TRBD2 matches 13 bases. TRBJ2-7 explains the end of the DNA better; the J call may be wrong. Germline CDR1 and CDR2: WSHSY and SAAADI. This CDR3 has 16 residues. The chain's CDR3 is CASTTSGGRSGGEQYF. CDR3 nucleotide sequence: TGCGCCAGCACGACTAGCGGGGGGAGGTCTGGAGGCGAGCAGTACTTC.

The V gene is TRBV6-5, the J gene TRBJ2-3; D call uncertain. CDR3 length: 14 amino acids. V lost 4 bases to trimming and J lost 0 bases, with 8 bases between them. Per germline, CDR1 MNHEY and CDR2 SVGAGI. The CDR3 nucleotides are TGTGCCAGCAGTTTTCAGGAAAGCACAGATACGCAGTATTTT. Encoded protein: CASSFQESTDTQYF.

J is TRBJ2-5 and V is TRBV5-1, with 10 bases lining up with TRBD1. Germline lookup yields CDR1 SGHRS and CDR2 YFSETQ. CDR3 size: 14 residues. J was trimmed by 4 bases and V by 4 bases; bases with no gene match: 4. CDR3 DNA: TGCGCCAGCAGCGCGACAGGGGGCGGAGAGACCCAGTACTTC. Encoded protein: CASSATGGGETQYF.

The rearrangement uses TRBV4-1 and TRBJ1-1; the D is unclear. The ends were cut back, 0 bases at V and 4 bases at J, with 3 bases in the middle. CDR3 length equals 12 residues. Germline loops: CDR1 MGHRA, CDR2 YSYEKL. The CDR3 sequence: CASSQEFTEAFF. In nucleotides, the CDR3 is TGCGCCAGCAGCCAAGAATTCACTGAAGCTTTCTTT.

DNA of the CDR3: TGTGCCAGCAGCCCCCTGCGGGGGACTAGTGGCTCCTACGAGCAGTACTTC. Residues: CASSPLRGTSGSYEQYF. The chain employs TRBV7-6 and TRBJ2-7, with 8 bases matching TRBD2. V trimming: 5 bases; J trimming: 0 bases; junction bases outside the gene matches: 12. Germline V gives CDR1 SGHVS, CDR2 FNYEAQ. This CDR3 comprises 17 residues.

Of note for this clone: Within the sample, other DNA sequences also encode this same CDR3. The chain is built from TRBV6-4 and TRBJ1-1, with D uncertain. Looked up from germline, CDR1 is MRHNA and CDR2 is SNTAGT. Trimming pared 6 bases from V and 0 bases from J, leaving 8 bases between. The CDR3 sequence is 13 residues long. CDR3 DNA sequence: TGTGCCAGCAGCCCTACAGTGAACACTGAAGCTTTCTTT. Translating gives CASSPTVNTEAFF.

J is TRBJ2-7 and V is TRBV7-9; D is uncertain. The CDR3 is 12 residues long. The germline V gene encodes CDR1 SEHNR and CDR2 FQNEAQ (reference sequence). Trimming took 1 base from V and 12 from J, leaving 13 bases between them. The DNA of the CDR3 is TGTGCCAGCAGCTTAGTTACTGGGCTTCGGTACTTC. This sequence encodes CASSLVTGLRYF.

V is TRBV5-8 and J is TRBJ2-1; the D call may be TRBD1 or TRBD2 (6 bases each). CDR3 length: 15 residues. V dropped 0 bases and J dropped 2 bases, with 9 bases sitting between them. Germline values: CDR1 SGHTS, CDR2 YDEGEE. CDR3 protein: CASSLVGGPYNEQFF. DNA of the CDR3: TGTGCCAGCAGCTTGGTAGGGGGGCCCTACAATGAGCAGTTCTTC. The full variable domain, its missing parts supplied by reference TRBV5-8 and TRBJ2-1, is EAGVTQSPTHLIKTRGQQATLRCSPISGHTSVYWYQQALGLGLQFLLWYDEGEERNRGNFPPRFSGRQFPNYSSELNVNALELEDSALYLCASSLVGGPYNEQFFGPGTRLTVL.

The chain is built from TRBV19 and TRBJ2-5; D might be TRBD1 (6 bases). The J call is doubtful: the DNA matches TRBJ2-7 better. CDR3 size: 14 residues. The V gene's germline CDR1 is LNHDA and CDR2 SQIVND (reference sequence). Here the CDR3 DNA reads TGTGCCAGTAGTAACCGGGACAACACCTACGAGCAGTACTTC. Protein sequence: CASSNRDNTYEQYF.

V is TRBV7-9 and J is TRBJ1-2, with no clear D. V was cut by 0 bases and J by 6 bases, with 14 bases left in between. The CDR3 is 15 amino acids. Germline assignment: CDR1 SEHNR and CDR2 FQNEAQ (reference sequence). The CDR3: CASSLAGVRWDGYTF. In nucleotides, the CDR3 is TGTGCCAGCAGCTTAGCGGGCGTTCGGTGGGATGGCTACACCTTC.

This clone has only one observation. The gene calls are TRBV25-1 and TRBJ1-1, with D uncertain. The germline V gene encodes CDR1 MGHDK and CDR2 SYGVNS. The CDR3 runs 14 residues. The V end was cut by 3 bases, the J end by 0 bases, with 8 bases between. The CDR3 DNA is TGTGCCAGCAGTGAGACCACAGTGAACACTGAAGCTTTCTTT. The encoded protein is CASSETTVNTEAFF.

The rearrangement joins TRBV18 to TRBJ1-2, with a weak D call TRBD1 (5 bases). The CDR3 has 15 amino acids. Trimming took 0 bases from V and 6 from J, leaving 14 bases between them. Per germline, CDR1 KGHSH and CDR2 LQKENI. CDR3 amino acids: CASSPPSQPGHGYTF. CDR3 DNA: TGTGCCAGCTCACCACCTTCTCAGCCAGGGCATGGCTACACCTTC.

The CDR3 reads CATQWGNEQFF. In DNA form, the CDR3 reads TGTGCCACCCAATGGGGTAATGAGCAGTTCTTC. This sequence joins TRBV6-1 and TRBJ2-1; D remains unclear. This CDR3 has 11 residues. The V gene's germline CDR1 is MNHNS and CDR2 SASEGT. Trimming took off 10 bases at V and 7 bases at J, with 11 bases between the two ends.